This T cell receptor (beta chain) stems from a study of shared clonotypes between healthy human individuals (dated by TCRdb to between 2020 and 2021). Turning to the overall study: The cohort included three men and a couple of women between 18 and 49 years of age. For each donor, CD4 naive and CD4 memory were each run on three plates, CD8 naive on two plates, and CD8 memory on one plate. To estimate repertoire size and how much clonotypes are shared between individuals, the study performed deep sequencing of blood TCR repertoires from 4 to 6 healthy adults. Libraries were prepared and TCR repertoires were sequenced by different laboratories using diverse techniques, in order to increase sequencing depth and limit assay-specific biases. Each donor's leukapheresis produced roughly between roughly 0.85 and 9 billion PBMCs.

V is shortened by 5 bases, J by 6 bases, and the region joining them spans 7 bases. Sequences MDHEN (CDR1) and SYDVKM (CDR2) are obtained from the germline V gene. The CDR3 has 12 amino acids, counting the end cysteine and phenylalanine. The entry retains the CDR3 DNA only, 36 bases that are in frame from base 1. In this sample, this clone turned up once. It lacks a known antigen. No quality values exist for individual bases; no much larger clone is one base distant. Using the deep immunoSEQ assay, multiplex PCR amplified TCR CDR3 regions from genomic DNA. For each cell subset, the extracted genomic DNA was distributed evenly across all wells of several immunoSEQ 96-well plates, and each plate served as one replicate. For sorted subsets, roughly 200 ng of genomic DNA, equivalent to some 30,000 T cell genomes, went into each replicate PCR. Purified libraries were quantified with a Qubit 3.0 fluorometer, sized on a Bioanalyzer 2100, and re-quantified with the KAPA Library Quantification kit. Every immunoSEQ 96-well plate was sequenced on a separate single-read 150-cycle Illumina NextSeq 550 flow cell. In the original analysis: Because only junctional sequences without quality scores were contained in the immunoSEQ output, filtering matching that applied to full-length reads could not be performed. Sequences were annotated with PyIR, a Python wrapper for IgBLAST v1.9, and V/J genes and CDR3 were assigned using IMGT germline references. Any read was removed if the V/J assignment was weak (E-value above 1e-6), the CDR3 was missing, or the read contained stop codons, out-of-frame junctions, or ambiguous translated residues. A V3J clonotype was defined by an identical inferred V gene, J gene, and CDR3 amino acid sequence. The percentage overlap between two repertoires was calculated by dividing the number of shared unique clonotypes by the size of the smaller repertoire. Repertoire richness was assessed with RTK rarefaction, the Chao1 estimator, and Recon v2.1 estimates of unobserved clonotypes. Generation probabilities for all TCRbeta clonotypes obtained by the gDNA method from several donors were computed using OLGA. TCRdb retrieved this table from immuneACCESS and kept in-frame rearrangements only. Not all clones are present; in checked studies, unresolved V genes account for under half, and no reason is known for the remainder. V, J and clone size are taken as reported in that table, and D and trimming were inferred from the DNA itself. The sample table shows around 2,000,000 clones, and roughly 96% are seen once. Jointly, the top ten make up 0.13% of the sample.

Overall study results and their limits: Rarefaction of sorted-subset datasets indicated incomplete sequencing despite the large sequencing depth. Sampling was restricted to blood, and TCR repertoires in tissues likely differ from the TCR repertoires found in blood. Pairwise subsampling indicated that sequencing depth was expected to affect the degree of clonotype sharing among donors. The genetic and exposure-history diversity represented was limited by the small number of donors. Clonotypes shared by all four sorted-subset donors showed higher generation probabilities than non-shared clonotypes. Larger estimated clonotype richness was generally found for naive subsets than for memory subsets. Across a handful of donors, around 5.4% of naive CD4, approximately 4% of naive CD8, about 2.3% of memory CD4, and approximately 0.4% of memory CD8 clonotypes were shared.

The donors were healthy, HIV-negative adults who had no recently reported acute infections or vaccinations. Only Caucasian adults living in Nashville, Tennessee, USA were represented among the donors. CD4+ T cells were enriched by magnetic negative selection; naive cells were then positively selected on CD45RA, and the negative fraction formed the memory subset. Blood was obtained by leukapheresis, after which PBMCs were separated by Ficoll-Histopaque density gradient centrifugation and cryopreserved in liquid nitrogen vapor phase. Analytical flow cytometry was used to check the purity and quantity of every magnetically sorted T cell population. Each sorted fraction had its genomic DNA isolated and then quantified by UV absorbance on a Nanodrop 2000c.

Sequencing used naive CD4+ T cells sorted from blood. The cell subset or site label of this sample denotes: CD45RA+ positively selected. The V and J genes are TRBV28 and TRBJ2-2; the D gene is possibly TRBD1, with 6 bases matching. The clonotype was recovered from a man between 18 and 35 years old in good health. The CDR3 reads CASSTGPGELFF. The bases are TGTGCCAGCAGTACAGGGCCCGGGGAGCTGTTTTTT.